A single sample gave rise to the 10 T cell receptor beta chains below, sequenced in a study of T cell responses to AZD1222 COVID-19 vaccine (dated by TCRdb to the early 2020s). This specimen's time point label, per the study, means: baseline before first vaccination. Library construction relied on the immunoSEQ multiplex PCR assay. The immuneACCESS repertoire file appears here via TCRdb, limited to in-frame rearrangements. These files lack a portion of the clones; in checked studies, under half of the deficit traces to unresolved V genes, and the cause of the others is not known. This sample is represented by fewer than 200,000 clones; over 85% of them were singletons. The ten largest account for about 3% of the sample. Sequencing used peripheral blood, obtained on day 0 of AZD1222 vaccination. The receptors shown here come from an adult in good health.

This clone was counted a single time. The chain combines TRBV25-1 with TRBJ1-2; a possible D gene is TRBD1 (6 bases). The CDR3 contains 12 residues. The germline gives CDR1 MGHDK, CDR2 SYGVNS. Trimming removed 8 bases from V and 2 bases from J, with 9 bases in between. CDR3 in DNA: TGTGCCAGCGCGCAGGGGAACTATGGCTACACCTTC. It yields the protein CASAQGNYGYTF.

The gene calls are TRBV7-9 and TRBJ1-1; a weak D match, TRBD1 (6 bases). The length of the CDR3 is 13 residues. V was shortened by 5 bases and J by 4 bases, with 11 bases between the two germline ends. Per germline, CDR1 SEHNR and CDR2 FQNEAQ (reference sequence). As DNA, the CDR3 is TGTGCCAGCAGCCCACAGGGAGGCACTGAAGCTTTCTTT. Protein product: CASSPQGGTEAFF.

This sequence joins TRBV5-1 and TRBJ2-7; 7 nucleotides line up with TRBD1. Germline V gives CDR1 SGHRS, CDR2 YFSETQ. The CDR3 runs to 12 residues. Unmatched junction bases numbered 4, after V lost 4 bases and J lost 6 bases. CDR3 in DNA: TGCGCCAGCAGCGCAAACAGGGGCGAGCAGTACTTC. Amino acids: CASSANRGEQYF.

This clone was counted once. This chain joins TRBV6-5 and TRBJ1-1; 8 bases are a match to TRBD1. Losses at the gene ends were 8 bases for V and 5 bases for J; bases not matched to a gene: 7. The CDR3 has 13 amino acids. Germline V gene sequence: CDR1 MNHEY, CDR2 SVGAGI. Here the CDR3 DNA reads TGTGCCAGCTCCCAGGGGGCGGGAACTGAAGCTTTCTTT. Amino acids: CASSQGAGTEAFF.

The chain combines TRBV5-1 with TRBJ1-4, with a tentative D call TRBD1 (5 bases). V was clipped by 2 bases and J by 7 bases, with 12 bases between them. This CDR3 spans 14 amino acids. CDR1 and CDR2 from the germline V gene are SGHRS and YFSETQ. The CDR3 bases are TGCGCCAGCAGCTTAGTCGTTGGGGGTGAAAAACTGTTTTTT. Its translation is CASSLVVGGEKLFF.

The chain combines TRBV5-1 with TRBJ1-3; no definite D call. V was pared by 0 bases and J by 4 bases, with 14 bases between. CDR1 is SGHRS, CDR2 YFSETQ, per germline. The CDR3 length is 16 residues. The CDR3 loop reads CASSLGAGSAGNTIYF. The CDR3 nucleotides are TGCGCCAGCAGCTTGGGTGCGGGGTCAGCCGGAAACACCATATATTTT.

The chain uses TRBV7-9 and TRBJ1-1, with 8 bases identical to TRBD1. Germline CDR1 SEHNR, CDR2 FQNEAQ (reference sequence). V dropped 4 bases and J dropped 1; count of bases not matched to a gene: 11. The CDR3 is made up of 17 amino acids. The CDR3 region is CASSSRQGTVTNTEAFF. As DNA, the CDR3 is TGTGCCAGCAGCTCCCGACAGGGGACGGTCACGAACACTGAAGCTTTCTTT.

This chain joins TRBV5-1 and TRBJ2-2; TRBD2 aligns across 8 bases. Germline values: CDR1 SGHRS, CDR2 YFSETQ. The CDR3 is 17 residues long. The ends lost 1 base at V and 5 bases at J; junction bases unmatched: 10. CDR3 residues: CASSLTSGPSGTGELFF. The CDR3 coding sequence is TGCGCCAGCAGCTTGACTAGCGGCCCGTCGGGGACCGGGGAGCTGTTTTTT.

The genes are TRBV24-1 and TRBJ2-1; TRBD1 aligns across 8 bases. The CDR3 loop spans 14 amino acids. Germline V gene lookup returns CDR1 KGHDR and CDR2 SFDVKD. The trim removed 2 bases at V and 7 bases at J, leaving 3 bases unmatched. CDR3 nucleotides: TGTGCCACCAGTGATTGGCAGGGGGCGAATGAGCAGTTCTTC. It is translated as CATSDWQGANEQFF.

In DNA, the CDR3 is TGTGCCAGCAGTGAAGTGGGCAGCCGGAATCAGCCCCAGCATTTT. Translation: CASSEVGSRNQPQHF. This sequence joins TRBV6-1 and TRBJ1-5; D ambiguous. Trimming pared 1 base from V and 4 bases from J, leaving 11 bases between. Germline V gives CDR1 MNHNS, CDR2 SASEGT. This CDR3 has 15 residues.